This T cell receptor beta chain was identified during a study of T cell responses to AZD1222 COVID-19 vaccine. Study-wide results and caveats: The peak T cell response came first, and repertoires were sampled only after it. Seropositivity was recorded at baseline in only five to seven AZD1222 recipients. White British people made up most donors, females outnumbered males, and clonal diversity was possibly underestimated. Spike regions recognized by vaccine-associated CD4 TCRs spanned the protein, led by 160-218 and 743-854.

V was cut by 6 bases and J by 1 base, with 6 bases left in between. The CDR3 sequence is 11 residues long. The germline V gene encodes CDR1 DFQATT and CDR2 SNEGSKA (reference sequence). The method was immunoSEQ multiplex PCR; TCRdb's version includes in-frame clones alone and lacks a portion of them. The sample has more than 100,000 clones; roughly 85% are singletons. As to this clone: Antigen: not known.

The receptor's source is an adult who received the MenACWY meningococcal vaccine as a control. The chain has TRBV20-1 and TRBJ1-1; possibly TRBD1 for D (5 bases). Sequenced material: peripheral blood, taken 28 days after the second dose of the MenACWY control vaccine. In DNA, the CDR3 is TGCAGTGCCGGGGGGAACACTGAAGCTTTCTTT. Translated: CSAGGNTEAFF.